This T cell receptor beta chain was captured in a study of T-cell reconstitution after alpha-beta-depleted transplantation in children. It was with unique molecular identifiers that the TCRbeta library was prepared. A single record per CDR3 protein comes from TCRdb applying MiXCR to the PCR reads. The sample carries more than 550,000 distinct CDR3 sequences, 8% to 11% recorded once. This clonotype was seen at least ten times. The V gene lost 7 bases and the J gene lost 1 base, with 17 bases spanning the gap. This CDR3 has 15 amino acids. CDR1 SQVTM and CDR2 ANQGSEA come from the germline V gene. The clonotype originates from a human donor who donated a stem cell graft to a child with acute myeloid leukemia. The V gene is TRBV29-1, the J gene TRBJ2-1, with D possibly TRBD2 on 5 matching bases. This material consisted of PBMCs from the stem cell graft donor, taken from the stem cell graft. DNA for the CDR3: TGCAGCGCCGCCCCCCCACCGGGGTCCTACAATGAGCAGTTCTTC. Translating gives CSAAPPPGSYNEQFF.